These 28 T cell receptor beta chains originate from one sample sequenced in a study of graft-versus-host responses after intestinal transplantation. Assay used: immunoSEQ multiplex PCR; TCRdb lists only in-frame clones, some missing. The sample has tens of thousands of clones; 70% to 90% are singletons. The sample in question was PBMCs, obtained 26 days after transplant. These receptors were taken from a human patient who received an intestinal transplant, so some T cells may come from the graft donor.

V usage is TRBV6-5 and J usage is TRBJ2-7; 9 bases are a match to TRBD1. This CDR3 is 16 amino acids long. Unmatched junction bases numbered 11, after V lost 4 bases and J lost 4 bases. The germline V gene encodes CDR1 MNHEY and CDR2 SVGAGI. The CDR3 loop reads CASSLRRDRETYEQYF. The DNA of the CDR3 is TGTGCCAGCAGTTTACGCCGGGACAGGGAGACTTACGAGCAGTACTTC.

This chain connects TRBV5-1 to TRBJ2-1; TRBD2 might be the D (5 bases). Trimming stripped 0 bases from V and 1 base from J, with 14 bases between. Per germline, CDR1 SGHRS and CDR2 YFSETQ. The CDR3 is 17 amino acids. The CDR3 loop is CASSLAGHGVSYNEQFF. The DNA for the CDR3 is TGCGCCAGCAGCTTGGCCGGTCACGGGGTTTCCTACAATGAGCAGTTCTTC.

Only a few counts were recorded for this clone. CDR3 nucleotide sequence: TGTGCCAGCAGTTTCTCACAGGGTAGGTTCTACGAGCAGTACGTC. This translates into CASSFSQGRFYEQYV. The chain has TRBV28 and TRBJ2-7, with D possibly being TRBD1 (6 bases). Trimming took 3 bases from V and 3 from J, leaving 15 bases between them. The CDR3 length is 15 residues. Germline V CDR1 and CDR2: MDHEN, SYDVKM.

The J gene is TRBJ1-6, the V gene TRBV18; 10 nucleotides match TRBD1. The CDR3 is 15 residues long. From germline, CDR1 is KGHSH and CDR2 LQKENI. With V trimmed by 4 bases and J by 4 bases, 1 base remained unmatched. The chain's CDR3 is CASSRTGGYNSPLHF. The CDR3 region has the DNA TGTGCCAGCTCACGGACAGGGGGTTATAATTCACCCCTCCACTTT. Looking up the rest from reference TRBV18 and TRBJ1-6 gives the full variable domain: NAGVMQNPRHLVRRRGQEARLRCSPMKGHSHVYWYRQLPEEGLKFMVYLQKENIIDESGMPKERFSAEFPKEGPSILRIQQVVRGDSAAYFCASSRTGGYNSPLHFGNGTRLTVT.

The rearrangement uses TRBV9 and TRBJ2-1; 9 bases match TRBD1. J was trimmed by 10 bases and V by 2 bases; bases with no gene match: 13. The CDR3 sequence is 16 residues long. Looked up from germline, CDR1 is SGDLS and CDR2 is YYNGEE. The CDR3 DNA sequence: TGTGCCAGCAGCGTCGGGACAGGGATCCCTCCTGGGGAGCAGTTCTTC. Translation gives CASSVGTGIPPGEQFF. The full variable domain, its missing parts supplied by reference TRBV9 and TRBJ2-1, is DSGVTQTPKHLITATGQRVTLRCSPRSGDLSVYWYQQSLDQGLQFLIQYYNGEERAKGNILERFSAQQFPDLHSELNLSSLELGDSALYFCASSVGTGIPPGEQFFGPGTRLTVL.

This clone was seen once. In DNA, the CDR3 is TGTGCCAGCAGCCAAGATCGGGGACAGGGGGCTAGTGGCTACACCTTC. Translating gives CASSQDRGQGASGYTF. The chain employs TRBV4-2 and TRBJ1-2, with TRBD1 matching over 12 bases. Losses at the gene ends were 0 bases for V and 7 bases for J; bases not matched to a gene: 6. The V gene's germline CDR1 is LGHNA and CDR2 YNFKEQ. The CDR3 length is 16 residues.

The chain is built from TRBV27 and TRBJ2-1; D ambiguous. The CDR3 is 14 residues long. The V gene's germline CDR1 is MNHEY and CDR2 SMNVEV (reference sequence). V lost 1 base and J lost 6, with 10 bases in between. This chain's CDR3 is CASSLYRLVNEQFF. CDR3 sequence (DNA): TGTGCCAGCAGTTTATATAGACTTGTCAATGAGCAGTTCTTC.

CDR3 sequence: CASSEGENGELFF. The CDR3 DNA is TGTGCCAGCAGTGAAGGGGAGAACGGGGAGCTGTTTTTT. This chain uses TRBV6-1 with TRBJ2-2; D is perhaps TRBD2 (5 bases). Germline-derived CDR1 and CDR2 are MNHNS and SASEGT. The length of the CDR3 is 13 residues. Deletions cut 1 base from V and 7 bases from J, with 7 bases between.

This clone was seen a handful of times. J is TRBJ2-2 and V is TRBV6-4; 11 bases are a match to TRBD2. V trimming: 2 bases; J trimming: 4 bases; junction bases outside the gene matches: 0. This CDR3 is built from 15 residues. Per germline, CDR1 MRHNA and CDR2 SNTAGT. Here the CDR3 reads CASSDTSGSTGELFF. CDR3 sequence (DNA): TGTGCCAGCAGTGACACTAGCGGGAGCACCGGGGAGCTGTTTTTT.

This CDR3 reads CASSPLPGVDQETQYF. Here the CDR3 DNA reads TGTGCCAGCTCACCACTTCCGGGGGTAGACCAAGAGACCCAGTACTTC. This rearrangement joins TRBV18 to TRBJ2-5; a possible D gene is TRBD2 (6 bases). V dropped 1 base and J dropped 0 bases, with 12 bases sitting between them. The CDR3 runs 16 residues. The germline V gene encodes CDR1 KGHSH and CDR2 LQKENI.

This chain links TRBV5-1 with TRBJ2-1; a possible D gene is TRBD2 (6 bases). V was pared by 0 bases and J by 6 bases, with 7 bases between. The CDR3 spans 13 residues. Per germline, CDR1 SGHRS and CDR2 YFSETQ. The CDR3 is CASSLALANEQFF. The CDR3 DNA sequence: TGCGCCAGCAGCTTGGCACTAGCCAATGAGCAGTTCTTC.

The gene calls are TRBV28 and TRBJ2-5; D unclear. Germline CDR1 MDHEN, CDR2 SYDVKM. V lost 6 bases, J lost 0 bases, and 17 bases lay in between. The CDR3 consists of 16 residues. CDR3 DNA sequence: TGTGCCAGCAGCCCGGTGCGAGGAAAGTACCAAGAGACCCAGTACTTC. This gives the protein CASSPVRGKYQETQYF.

The chain links TRBV27 to TRBJ1-6, with 7 nucleotides matching TRBD1. Germline loops: CDR1 MNHEY, CDR2 SMNVEV (reference sequence). V gave up 1 base and J gave up 5 bases; unmatched junction bases: 8. CDR3 size: 17 residues. The CDR3 nucleotides are TGTGCCAGCAGTTTATTCCTTGACAGGGCCAATAATTCACCCCTCCACTTT. Encoded protein: CASSLFLDRANNSPLHF.

The chain carries TRBV4-1 and TRBJ1-6; D is undetermined. The CDR3 sequence is 15 residues long. The V end was cut by 0 bases, the J end by 13 bases, with 16 bases between. The germline V gene has CDR1 MGHRA and CDR2 YSYEKL. CDR3 in DNA: TGCGCCAGCAGCCAAGATTCTCCCGCGAGCGGGCCCCTCCACTTT. This encodes CASSQDSPASGPLHF.

V and J are TRBV11-3 and TRBJ2-3; maybe TRBD2 (5 bases). V gave up 5 bases and J gave up 0 bases, with 9 bases separating them. The CDR3 runs to 14 residues. Germline V CDR1 and CDR2: SGHNT, YENEEA. CDR3 DNA sequence: TGTGCCAGCAGCCCCGGCGGGAGCACAGATACGCAGTATTTT. This sequence encodes CASSPGGSTDTQYF. Full variable domain (rest looked up from reference TRBV11-3 and TRBJ2-3): EAGVVQSPRYKIIEKKQPVAFWCNPISGHNTLYWYLQNLGQGPELLIRYENEEAVDDSQLPKDRFSAERLKGVDSTLKIQPAELGDSAVYLCASSPGGSTDTQYFGPGTRLTVL.

The genes are TRBV27 and TRBJ2-2; D is ambiguous. V lost 4 bases and J lost 4, with 10 bases in between. CDR1 and CDR2 from the germline V gene are MNHEY and SMNVEV (reference sequence). CDR3 length: 14 amino acids. The CDR3 spells CASSSTLATGELFF. Written as DNA, the CDR3 is TGTGCCAGCAGTTCCACGTTGGCCACCGGGGAGCTGTTTTTT.

The V and J genes are TRBV6-1 and TRBJ1-3, with TRBD1 matching over 9 bases. This CDR3 region has 16 residues. The germline V gene has CDR1 MNHNS and CDR2 SASEGT. Trimming at V came to 2 bases and at J to 3 bases, leaving 5 bases not matched to a gene. The CDR3, as DNA: TGTGCCAGCAGTGAATTAGGACAGGGGATTGGAAACACCATATATTTT. It specifies CASSELGQGIGNTIYF.

V gene TRBV6-5 combines with J gene TRBJ1-5; D remains ambiguous. The CDR3 loop spans 14 amino acids. Trimming took off 0 bases at V and 4 bases at J, with 7 bases between the two ends. The germline V gene has CDR1 MNHEY and CDR2 SVGAGI. In DNA, the CDR3 is TGTGCCAGCAGTTACTCGGCGACTAATCAGCCCCAGCATTTT. It is translated as CASSYSATNQPQHF.

The chain is built from TRBV7-9 and TRBJ2-7, with 11 nucleotides matching TRBD1. Trimming cost V 4 bases and J 2 bases; bases outside gene matches: 4. The CDR3 length is 15 residues. Germline CDR1 reads SEHNR; CDR2 reads FQNEAQ (reference sequence). CDR3 sequence reads: CASSSGDRGTYEQYV. The DNA of the CDR3 is TGTGCCAGCAGCTCCGGGGACAGGGGGACCTACGAGCAGTACGTC.

V gene TRBV28 combines with J gene TRBJ1-5; no firm D call. The CDR3 contains 13 residues. Trimming pared 2 bases from V and 6 bases from J, leaving 8 bases between. Germline CDR1 MDHEN, CDR2 SYDVKM. CDR3 sequence: CASSLTLSQPQHF. For the CDR3, the DNA is TGTGCCAGCAGTTTAACCCTTAGTCAGCCCCAGCATTTT. The entire variable domain, with the rest obtained from reference TRBV28 and TRBJ1-5, is as follows: DVKVTQSSRYLVKRTGEKVFLECVQDMDHENMFWYRQDPGLGLRLIYFSYDVKMKEKGDIPEGYSVSREKKERFSLILESASTNQTSMYLCASSLTLSQPQHFGDGTRLSIL.

V usage is TRBV10-3 and J usage is TRBJ1-3, with TRBD1 identical over 7 bases. CDR1 is ENHRY and CDR2 is SYGVKD in the germline V gene. The CDR3 contains 16 residues. V lost 2 bases to trimming and J lost 1 base; unmatched junction nucleotides: 5. The CDR3 loop reads CAISETGQASGNTIYF. As DNA, the CDR3 is TGTGCCATCAGTGAGACTGGACAGGCGTCTGGAAACACCATATATTTT.

V gene TRBV4-1 combines with J gene TRBJ1-1; D ambiguous. V was cut by 5 bases and J by 3 bases, with 10 bases left in between. The CDR3 has 13 amino acids. Germline CDR1 MGHRA, CDR2 YSYEKL. CDR3 protein: CASSRGSDTEAFF. The CDR3 DNA sequence: TGCGCCAGCAGCAGAGGGTCCGACACTGAAGCTTTCTTT.

The rearrangement joins TRBV5-1 to TRBJ1-2; TRBD1 aligns across 7 bases. The CDR3 runs 17 residues. The germline V gene encodes CDR1 SGHRS and CDR2 YFSETQ. Trimming cost V 0 bases and J 4 bases; bases outside gene matches: 12. DNA of the CDR3: TGCGCCAGCAGCTTGGCAGTTTGGACAGGCACTGGCTATGGCTACACCTTC. Residues: CASSLAVWTGTGYGYTF. The full variable domain, completed using reference TRBV5-1 and TRBJ1-2, is KAGVTQTPRYLIKTRGQQVTLSCSPISGHRSVSWYQQTPGQGLQFLFEYFSETQRNKGNFPGRFSGRQFSNSRSEMNVSTLELGDSALYLCASSLAVWTGTGYGYTFGSGTRLTVV.

The chain recombines TRBV19 with TRBJ2-3; 7 bases are shared with TRBD1. CDR3 length: 12 residues. CDR1 and CDR2 (germline): LNHDA, SQIVND (reference sequence). J was trimmed by 14 bases and V by 2 bases; bases with no gene match: 7. As DNA, the CDR3 is TGTGCCAGTAGTATATTAGACAGGGCCCTGTATTTT. Protein sequence: CASSILDRALYF.

The rearrangement links TRBV27 to TRBJ2-3; 9 positions agree with TRBD2. Germline V gene data show CDR1 as MNHEY and CDR2 as SMNVEV (reference sequence). Trimming cost V 2 bases and J 4 bases; bases outside gene matches: 4. The CDR3 has 15 residues. The CDR3 DNA sequence: TGTGCCAGCAGTTTAGCGGGGGGGAGCGCAGATACGCAGTATTTT. Residues: CASSLAGGSADTQYF.

This clone showed up just once. This chain links TRBV4-2 with TRBJ1-6; TRBD1 matches at 8 bases. CDR3 size: 19 residues. V gave up 2 bases and J gave up 5 bases; unmatched junction bases: 14. Germline-derived CDR1 and CDR2 are LGHNA and YNFKEQ. This chain's CDR3 is CASSQPPWRPGGDNSPLHF. CDR3 coding DNA: TGTGCCAGCAGCCAACCTCCATGGAGGCCAGGGGGCGATAATTCACCCCTCCACTTT.

The V gene is TRBV4-2, the J gene TRBJ2-5, with 10 bases matching TRBD2. Per germline, CDR1 LGHNA and CDR2 YNFKEQ. This CDR3 spans 17 amino acids. Trimming cost V 0 bases and J 5 bases; bases outside gene matches: 9. The CDR3 sequence is CASSQDPSGGAEETQYF. In DNA form, the CDR3 reads TGTGCCAGCAGCCAAGACCCCAGCGGGGGGGCCGAGGAGACCCAGTACTTC.

This chain links TRBV4-1 with TRBJ2-7, with 7 bases that match TRBD2. Germline values: CDR1 MGHRA, CDR2 YSYEKL. CDR3 length: 15 residues. The V gene end was trimmed by 1 base and the J gene end by 2 bases; junction bases not matched to a gene: 5. Here the CDR3 DNA reads TGCGCCAGCAGCCAAGTTCCTAGCGGAACCTACGAGCAGTACTTC. Its protein is CASSQVPSGTYEQYF.